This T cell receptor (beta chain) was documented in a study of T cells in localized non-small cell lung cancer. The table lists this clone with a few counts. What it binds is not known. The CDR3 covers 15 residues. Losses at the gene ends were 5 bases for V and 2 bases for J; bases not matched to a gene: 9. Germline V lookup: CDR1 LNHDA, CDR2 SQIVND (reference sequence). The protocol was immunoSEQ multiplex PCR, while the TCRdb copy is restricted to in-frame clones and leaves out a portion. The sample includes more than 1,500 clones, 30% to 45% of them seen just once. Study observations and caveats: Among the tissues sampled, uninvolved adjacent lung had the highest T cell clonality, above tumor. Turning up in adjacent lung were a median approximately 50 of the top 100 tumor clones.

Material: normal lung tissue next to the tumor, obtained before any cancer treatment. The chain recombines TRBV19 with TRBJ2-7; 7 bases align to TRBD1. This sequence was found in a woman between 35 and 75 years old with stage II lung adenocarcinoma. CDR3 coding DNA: TGTGCCAGTAGTTTGGGGTACAGGGGAACCTACGAGCAGTACTTC. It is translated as CASSLGYRGTYEQYF. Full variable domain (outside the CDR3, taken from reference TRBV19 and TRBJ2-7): DGGITQSPKYLFRKEGQNVTLSCEQNLNHDAMYWYRQDPGQGLRLIYYSQIVNDFQKGDIAEGYSVSREKKESFPLTVTSAQKNPTAFYLCASSLGYRGTYEQYFGPGTRLTVT.